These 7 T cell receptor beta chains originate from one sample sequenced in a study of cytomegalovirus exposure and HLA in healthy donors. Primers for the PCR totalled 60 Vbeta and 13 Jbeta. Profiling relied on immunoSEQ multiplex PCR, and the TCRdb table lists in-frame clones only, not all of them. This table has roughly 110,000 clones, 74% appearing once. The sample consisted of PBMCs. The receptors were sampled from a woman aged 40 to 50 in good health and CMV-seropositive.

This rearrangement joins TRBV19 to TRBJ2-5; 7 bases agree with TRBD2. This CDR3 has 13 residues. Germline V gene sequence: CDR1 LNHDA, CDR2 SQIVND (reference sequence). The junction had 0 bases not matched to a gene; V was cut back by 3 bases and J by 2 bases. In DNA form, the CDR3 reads TGTGCCAGTAGTATCGGGGGGCAAGAGACCCAGTACTTC. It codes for CASSIGGQETQYF.

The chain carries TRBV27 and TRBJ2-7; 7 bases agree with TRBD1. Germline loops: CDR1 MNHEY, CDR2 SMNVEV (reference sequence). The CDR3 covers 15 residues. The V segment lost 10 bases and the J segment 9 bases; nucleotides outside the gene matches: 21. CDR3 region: CAIGQADRNTLGQYF. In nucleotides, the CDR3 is TGTGCCATAGGGCAGGCGGACAGGAATACTCTGGGGCAGTACTTC.

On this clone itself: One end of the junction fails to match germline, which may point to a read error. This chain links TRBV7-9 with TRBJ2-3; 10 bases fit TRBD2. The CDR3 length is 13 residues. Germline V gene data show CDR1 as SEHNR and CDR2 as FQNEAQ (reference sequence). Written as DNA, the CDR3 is TGTTCCAGCAGCGGGAGGGTATCAGATACGCAGTATTTT. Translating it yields CSSSGRVSDTQYF.

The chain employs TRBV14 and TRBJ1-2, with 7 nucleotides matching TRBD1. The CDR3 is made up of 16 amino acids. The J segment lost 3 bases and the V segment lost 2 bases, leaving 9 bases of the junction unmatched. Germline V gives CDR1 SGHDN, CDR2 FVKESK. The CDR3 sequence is CASSQSPGGQYYGYTF. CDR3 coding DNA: TGTGCCAGCAGCCAATCCCCCGGGGGACAGTACTATGGCTACACCTTC. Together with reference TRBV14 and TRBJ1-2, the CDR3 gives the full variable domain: EAGVTQFPSHSVIEKGQTVTLRCDPISGHDNLYWYRRVMGKEIKFLLHFVKESKQDESGMPNNRFLAERTGGTYSTLKVQPAELEDSGVYFCASSQSPGGQYYGYTFGSGTRLTVV.

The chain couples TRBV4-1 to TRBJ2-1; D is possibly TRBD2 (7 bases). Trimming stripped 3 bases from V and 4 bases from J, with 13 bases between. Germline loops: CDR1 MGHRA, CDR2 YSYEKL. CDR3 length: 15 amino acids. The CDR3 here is CASSHGRGGYNEQFF. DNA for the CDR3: TGCGCCAGCAGCCACGGAAGGGGGGGGTACAATGAGCAGTTCTTC.

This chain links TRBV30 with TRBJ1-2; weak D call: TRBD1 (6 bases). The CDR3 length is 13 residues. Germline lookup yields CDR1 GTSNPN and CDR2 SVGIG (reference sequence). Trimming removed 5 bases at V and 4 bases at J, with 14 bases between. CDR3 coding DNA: TGTGCCTGGGGGAGGGGGAAAGGCTATGGCTACACCTTC. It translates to CAWGRGKGYGYTF.

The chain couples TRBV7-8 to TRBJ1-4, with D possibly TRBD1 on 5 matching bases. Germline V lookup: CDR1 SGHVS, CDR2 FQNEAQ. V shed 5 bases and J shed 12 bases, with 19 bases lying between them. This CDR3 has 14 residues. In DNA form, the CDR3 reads TGTGCCAGCAGCACAGGACAAAATCCGGGGGAACTGTTTTTT. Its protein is CASSTGQNPGELFF.